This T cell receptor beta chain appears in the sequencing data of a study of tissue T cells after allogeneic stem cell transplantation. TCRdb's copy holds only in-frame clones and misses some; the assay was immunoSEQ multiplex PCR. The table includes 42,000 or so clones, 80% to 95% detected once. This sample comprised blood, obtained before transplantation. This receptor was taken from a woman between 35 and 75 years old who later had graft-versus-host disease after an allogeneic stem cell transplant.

DNA for the CDR3: TGTGCCAGCAGCTCAAGGCTAGAGCTGACATCCTCTGGAAACACCATATATTTT. It is translated as CASSSRLELTSSGNTIYF. V usage is TRBV7-8 and J usage is TRBJ1-3; D call uncertain. Germline lookup yields CDR1 SGHVS and CDR2 FQNEAQ. The CDR3 extends over 18 amino acids. The V end lost 4 bases, the J end lost 0 bases, and 19 bases lay between the germline ends.